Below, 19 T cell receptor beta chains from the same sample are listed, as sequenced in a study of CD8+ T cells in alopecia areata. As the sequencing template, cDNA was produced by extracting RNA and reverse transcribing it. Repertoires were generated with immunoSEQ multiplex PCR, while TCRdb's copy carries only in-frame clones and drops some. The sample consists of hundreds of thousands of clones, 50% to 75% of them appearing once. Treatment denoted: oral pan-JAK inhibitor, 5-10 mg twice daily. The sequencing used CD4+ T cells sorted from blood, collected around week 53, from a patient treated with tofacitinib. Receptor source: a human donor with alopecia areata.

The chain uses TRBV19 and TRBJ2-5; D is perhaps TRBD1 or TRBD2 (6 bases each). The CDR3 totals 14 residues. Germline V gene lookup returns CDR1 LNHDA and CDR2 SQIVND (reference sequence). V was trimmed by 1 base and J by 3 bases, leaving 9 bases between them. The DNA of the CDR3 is TGTGCCAGTAGTATAGCGGGGGCCGAAGAGACCCAGTACTTC. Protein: CASSIAGAEETQYF. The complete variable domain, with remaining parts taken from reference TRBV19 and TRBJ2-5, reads DGGITQSPKYLFRKEGQNVTLSCEQNLNHDAMYWYRQDPGQGLRLIYYSQIVNDFQKGDIAEGYSVSREKKESFPLTVTSAQKNPTAFYLCASSIAGAEETQYFGPGTRLLVL.

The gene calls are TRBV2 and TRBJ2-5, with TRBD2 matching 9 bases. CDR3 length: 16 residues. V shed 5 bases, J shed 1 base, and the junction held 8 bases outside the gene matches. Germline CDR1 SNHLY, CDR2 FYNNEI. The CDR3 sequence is CASSMAGGNIQETQYF. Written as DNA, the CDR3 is TGTGCCAGCAGTATGGCGGGAGGGAACATCCAAGAGACCCAGTACTTC. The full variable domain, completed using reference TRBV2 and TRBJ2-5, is EPEVTQTPSHQVTQMGQEVILRCVPISNHLYFYWYRQILGQKVEFLVSFYNNEISEKSEIFDDQFSVERPDGSNFTLKIRSTKLEDSAMYFCASSMAGGNIQETQYFGPGTRLLVL.

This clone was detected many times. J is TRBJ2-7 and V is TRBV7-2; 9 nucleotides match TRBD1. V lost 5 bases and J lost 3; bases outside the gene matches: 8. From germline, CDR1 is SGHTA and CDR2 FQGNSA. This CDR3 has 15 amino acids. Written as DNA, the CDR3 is TGTGCCAGCAGCATGGAAGGGACAGGGCTCTACGAGCAGTACTTC. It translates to CASSMEGTGLYEQYF.

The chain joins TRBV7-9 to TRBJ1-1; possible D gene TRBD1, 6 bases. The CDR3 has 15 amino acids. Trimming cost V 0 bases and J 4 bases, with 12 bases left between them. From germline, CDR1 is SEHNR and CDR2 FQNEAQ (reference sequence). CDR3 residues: CASSLARGVSTEAFF. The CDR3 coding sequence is TGTGCCAGCAGCTTAGCGAGGGGGGTGAGCACTGAAGCTTTCTTT.

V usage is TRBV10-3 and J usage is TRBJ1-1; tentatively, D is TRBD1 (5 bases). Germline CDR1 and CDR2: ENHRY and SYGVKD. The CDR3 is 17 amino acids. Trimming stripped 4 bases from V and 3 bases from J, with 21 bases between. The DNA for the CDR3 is TGTGCCATCAGTGGGACTCTGGGCAGGGAGAGGGACACTGAAGCTTTCTTT. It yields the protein CAISGTLGRERDTEAFF.

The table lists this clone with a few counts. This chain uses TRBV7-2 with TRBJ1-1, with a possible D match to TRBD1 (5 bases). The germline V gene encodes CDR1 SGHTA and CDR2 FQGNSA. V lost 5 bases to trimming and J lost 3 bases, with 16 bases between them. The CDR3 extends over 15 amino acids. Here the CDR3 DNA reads TGTGCCAGCAGCACCATAGGAGGGGTGTACACTGAAGCTTTCTTT. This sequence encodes CASSTIGGVYTEAFF.

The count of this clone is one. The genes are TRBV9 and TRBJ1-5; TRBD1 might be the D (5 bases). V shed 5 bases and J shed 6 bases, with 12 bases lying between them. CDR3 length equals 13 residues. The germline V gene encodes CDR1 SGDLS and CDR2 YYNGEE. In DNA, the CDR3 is TGTGCCAGCAGTTACAGGTCCGGTCAGCCCCAGCATTTT. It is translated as CASSYRSGQPQHF.

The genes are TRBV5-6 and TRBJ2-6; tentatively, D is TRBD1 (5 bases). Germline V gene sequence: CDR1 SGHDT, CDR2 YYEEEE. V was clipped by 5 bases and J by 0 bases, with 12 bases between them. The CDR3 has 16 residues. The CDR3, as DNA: TGTGCCAGCAGACCCCAGGGTTTCTCTGGGGCCAACGTCCTGACTTTC. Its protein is CASRPQGFSGANVLTF. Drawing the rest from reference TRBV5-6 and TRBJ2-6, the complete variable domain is DAGVTQSPTHLIKTRGQQVTLRCSPKSGHDTVSWYQQALGQGPQFIFQYYEEEERQRGNFPDRFSGHQFPNYSSELNVNALLLGDSALYLCASRPQGFSGANVLTFGAGSRLTVL.

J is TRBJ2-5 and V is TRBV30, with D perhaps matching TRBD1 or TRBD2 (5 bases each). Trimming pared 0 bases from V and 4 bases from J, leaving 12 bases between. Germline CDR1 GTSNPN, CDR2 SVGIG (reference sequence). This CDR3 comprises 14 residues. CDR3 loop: CAWSVGTKGETQYF. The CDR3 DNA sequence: TGTGCCTGGAGTGTTGGGACGAAAGGAGAGACCCAGTACTTC.

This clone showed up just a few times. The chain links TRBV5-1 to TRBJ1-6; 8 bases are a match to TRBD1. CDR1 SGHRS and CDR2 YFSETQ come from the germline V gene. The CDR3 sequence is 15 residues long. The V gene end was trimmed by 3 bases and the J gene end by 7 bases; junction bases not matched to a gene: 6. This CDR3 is CASSSQTGENSPLHF. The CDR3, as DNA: TGCGCCAGCAGCTCCCAGACAGGGGAAAATTCACCCCTCCACTTT.

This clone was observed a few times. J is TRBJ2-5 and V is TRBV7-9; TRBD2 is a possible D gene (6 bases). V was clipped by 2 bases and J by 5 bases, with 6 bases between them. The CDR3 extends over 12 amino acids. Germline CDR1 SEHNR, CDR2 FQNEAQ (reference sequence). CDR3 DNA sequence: TGTGCCAGCAGCTTACGGGGGGAGACCCAGTACTTC. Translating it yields CASSLRGETQYF.

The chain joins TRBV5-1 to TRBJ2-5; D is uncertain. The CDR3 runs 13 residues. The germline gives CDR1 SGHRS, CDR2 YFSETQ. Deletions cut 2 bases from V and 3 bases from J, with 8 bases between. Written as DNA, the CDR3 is TGCGCCAGCAGCTTCCGATTAAAAGAGACCCAGTACTTC. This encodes CASSFRLKETQYF.

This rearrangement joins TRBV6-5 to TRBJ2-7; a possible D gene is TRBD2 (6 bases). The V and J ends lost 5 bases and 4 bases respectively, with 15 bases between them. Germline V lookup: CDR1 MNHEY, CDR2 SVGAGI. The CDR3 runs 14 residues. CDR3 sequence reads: CASSPGLPAYEQYF. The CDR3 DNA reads TGTGCCAGCAGTCCGGGACTCCCAGCGTACGAGCAGTACTTC.

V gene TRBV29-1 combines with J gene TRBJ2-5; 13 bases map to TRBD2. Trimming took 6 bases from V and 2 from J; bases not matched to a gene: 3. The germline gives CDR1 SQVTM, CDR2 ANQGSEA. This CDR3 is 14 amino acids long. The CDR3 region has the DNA TGCAGCGTCACTAGCGGGGGGGGTCAAGAGACCCAGTACTTC. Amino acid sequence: CSVTSGGGQETQYF.

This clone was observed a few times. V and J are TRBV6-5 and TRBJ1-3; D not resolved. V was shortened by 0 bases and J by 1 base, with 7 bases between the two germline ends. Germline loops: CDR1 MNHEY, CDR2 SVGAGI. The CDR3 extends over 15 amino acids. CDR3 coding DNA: TGTGCCAGCAGTTACTCGGTGGGGTCTGGAAACACCATATATTTT. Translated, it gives CASSYSVGSGNTIYF.

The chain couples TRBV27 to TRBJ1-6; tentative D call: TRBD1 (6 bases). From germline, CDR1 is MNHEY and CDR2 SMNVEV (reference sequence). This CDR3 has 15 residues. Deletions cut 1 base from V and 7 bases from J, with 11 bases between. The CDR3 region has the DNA TGTGCCAGCAGTTTATGGTCAGGGGAAAATTCACCCCTCCACTTT. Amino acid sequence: CASSLWSGENSPLHF.

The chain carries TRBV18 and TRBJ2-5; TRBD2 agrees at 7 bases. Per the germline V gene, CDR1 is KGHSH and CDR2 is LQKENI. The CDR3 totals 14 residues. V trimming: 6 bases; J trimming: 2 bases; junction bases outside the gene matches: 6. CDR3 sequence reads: CASSREERQETQYF. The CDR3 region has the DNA TGTGCCAGCTCCCGGGAGGAGCGGCAAGAGACCCAGTACTTC.

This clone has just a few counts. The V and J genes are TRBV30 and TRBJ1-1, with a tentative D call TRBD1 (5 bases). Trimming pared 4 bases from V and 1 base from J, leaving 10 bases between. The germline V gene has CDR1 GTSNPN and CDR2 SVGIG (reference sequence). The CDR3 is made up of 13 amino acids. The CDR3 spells CAWNKQENTEAFF. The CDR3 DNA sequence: TGTGCCTGGAATAAACAGGAGAACACTGAAGCTTTCTTT.

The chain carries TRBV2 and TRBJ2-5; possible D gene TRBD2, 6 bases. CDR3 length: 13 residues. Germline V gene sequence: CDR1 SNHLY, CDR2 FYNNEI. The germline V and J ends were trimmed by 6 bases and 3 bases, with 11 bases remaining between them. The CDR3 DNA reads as TGTGCCAGCAGGTCCGGGGGAAAAGAGACCCAGTACTTC. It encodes CASRSGGKETQYF.